Shown below are 31 T cell receptor beta chains from a single sample sequenced in a study of T cells in Graves' hyperthyroidism and ophthalmopathy. Researchers amplified the TCR beta CDR3 regions from RNA transcripts. Initially, a first-round RT-PCR of the TCR CDR3 employed the HTBI primer set. TCRdb fed the multiplex PCR reads into MiXCR, producing one record per CDR3 protein. The sample lists 300,000 to 500,000 distinct CDR3 sequences; more than 13% were seen once. Input material: blood. The receptors were gathered from a man in his fifties with Graves' ophthalmopathy.

This clonotype was detected only a few times. This sequence joins TRBV10-2 and TRBJ2-5, with a tentative D call TRBD2 (5 bases). Deletions cut 4 bases from V and 1 base from J, with 10 bases between. The germline CDR1 and CDR2 sequences are WSHSY and SAAADI. The CDR3 is made up of 14 amino acids. The CDR3 DNA sequence: TGCGCCAGCAGTGCAAAGCGGTCCCAAGAGACCCAGTACTTC. This translates into CASSAKRSQETQYF.

This clonotype showed up many times. This sequence joins TRBV18 and TRBJ1-1; D is undetermined. The CDR3 runs to 14 residues. In germline, CDR1 is KGHSH, CDR2 LQKENI. The V end lost 0 bases, the J end lost 1 base, and 6 bases lay between the germline ends. This CDR3 reads CASSPPSRNTEAFF. CDR3 in DNA: TGTGCCAGCTCACCACCGTCCCGGAACACTGAAGCTTTCTTT. Full variable domain (outside the CDR3, taken from reference TRBV18 and TRBJ1-1): NAGVMQNPRHLVRRRGQEARLRCSPMKGHSHVYWYRQLPEEGLKFMVYLQKENIIDESGMPKERFSAEFPKEGPSILRIQQVVRGDSAAYFCASSPPSRNTEAFFGQGTRLTVV.

The gene calls are TRBV4-1 and TRBJ2-3; TRBD2 agrees at 12 bases. CDR1 and CDR2 (germline): MGHRA, YSYEKL. Germline trimming cut 3 bases from V and 0 bases from J; bases unmatched to any gene: 13. The CDR3 has 20 residues. The CDR3 bases are TGCGCCAGCAGCCATCGGACTAGCGGGGAGGGTCCAATGAGCACAGATACGCAGTATTTT. Translating gives CASSHRTSGEGPMSTDTQYF.

This clonotype has at least ten counts. The rearrangement uses TRBV11-2 and TRBJ2-2; 7 positions agree with TRBD1. The CDR3 has 15 amino acids. Germline lookup yields CDR1 SGHAT and CDR2 FQNNGV. The J segment lost 6 bases and the V segment lost 2 bases, leaving 6 bases of the junction unmatched. The CDR3 reads CASSLNRGVPGELFF. CDR3 bases: TGTGCCAGCAGCTTAAACAGGGGAGTTCCCGGGGAGCTGTTTTTT.

This clonotype was picked up many times. V usage is TRBV12-3 or TRBV12-4 and J usage is TRBJ2-5; 7 bases match TRBD1. V trimming: 4 bases; J trimming: 4 bases; junction bases outside the gene matches: 9. The length of the CDR3 is 15 residues. The DNA for the CDR3 is TGTGCCAGCAGTTATGGCAGGGGGACATCAGAGACCCAGTACTTC. This encodes CASSYGRGTSETQYF.

This clonotype has ten or more counts. The chain combines TRBV24-1 with TRBJ1-5; D is perhaps TRBD1 (5 bases). Trimming stripped 7 bases from V and 1 base from J, with 13 bases between. This CDR3 contains 15 residues. CDR1 KGHDR and CDR2 SFDVKD come from the germline V gene. For the CDR3, the DNA is TGTGCCACCAGCTCCGGGACGAGAAGCAATCAGCCCCAGCATTTT. It translates to CATSSGTRSNQPQHF.

This clonotype appeared a few times. The V call is TRBV12-3 or TRBV12-4, the J call TRBJ2-1; D gene unclear. Between the trimmed V and J ends, which lost 3 bases and 1 base, there was a span of 7 bases. CDR3 length: 14 amino acids. The CDR3 reads CASSFPQSYNEQFF. DNA of the CDR3: TGTGCCAGCAGTTTCCCCCAATCCTACAATGAGCAGTTCTTC.

The V gene is TRBV10-2, the J gene TRBJ2-2; D unresolved. CDR1 and CDR2 from the germline V gene are WSHSY and SAAADI. The CDR3 extends over 12 amino acids. Trimming left V 4 bases short and J 4 bases short, with 4 bases between. This CDR3 reads CASSGSTGELFF. The CDR3, as DNA: TGCGCCAGCAGTGGGAGCACCGGGGAGCTGTTTTTT.

Ten or more counts support this clonotype. V usage is TRBV11-1 and J usage is TRBJ2-1; D is perhaps TRBD2 (6 bases). With 6 bases removed from V and 7 bases from J, the gap between germline ends came to 19 bases. CDR1 and CDR2 from the germline V gene are SGHAT and FQDESV (reference sequence). The CDR3 is made up of 15 amino acids. DNA of the CDR3: TGTGCCAGCAGACCAAAACGGCGGGAAGTAAATGAGCAGTTCTTC. It is translated as CASRPKRREVNEQFF.

This clonotype was picked up a small number of times. This chain connects TRBV19 to TRBJ2-3, with 9 positions matching TRBD2. CDR3 length: 16 amino acids. Germline assignment: CDR1 LNHDA and CDR2 SQIVND (reference sequence). V lost 3 bases and J lost 6; bases outside the gene matches: 10. CDR3 protein: CASSIGLARTIDTQYF. The DNA for the CDR3 is TGTGCCAGTAGTATCGGACTAGCGAGAACGATTGATACGCAGTATTTT.

This clonotype was seen once. A much larger clone sits a single nucleotide away, making a read error possible. The rearrangement links TRBV12-3 or TRBV12-4 to TRBJ2-1; 7 bases are a match to TRBD1. Gene TRBJ2-7 matches the end of the DNA better, so the J call may be wrong. The CDR3 extends over 13 amino acids. Here the CDR3 reads CANVPRGNNEQYF. The CDR3 DNA follows: TGTGCCAACGTACCCAGGGGGAACAATGAGCAGTACTTC.

This clonotype was observed many times. The chain employs TRBV6-1 and TRBJ1-2; the D gene is possibly TRBD1 (5 bases). Per the germline V gene, CDR1 is MNHNS and CDR2 is SASEGT. This CDR3 is 16 amino acids long. The V end was cut by 2 bases, the J end by 4 bases, with 17 bases between. The CDR3 DNA reads as TGTGCCAGCAGTGAATACTCGGGGCGCGAATTCTATGGCTACACCTTC. Translating it yields CASSEYSGREFYGYTF.

This chain links TRBV28 with TRBJ2-2, with 7 bases identical to TRBD1. The CDR3 has 15 residues. The V gene end was trimmed by 3 bases and the J gene end by 4 bases; junction bases not matched to a gene: 5. Germline CDR1 MDHEN, CDR2 SYDVKM. CDR3 region: CASSFPNRGTGELFF. The CDR3 region has the DNA TGTGCCAGCAGTTTCCCTAACAGGGGCACCGGGGAGCTGTTTTTT.

This clonotype was recorded many times. This rearrangement joins TRBV4-1 to TRBJ2-7, with TRBD2 identical over 7 bases. CDR1 is MGHRA and CDR2 is YSYEKL in the germline V gene. The CDR3 runs 17 residues. Trimming removed 3 bases from V and 4 bases from J; junction bases left unmatched: 15. The CDR3 sequence is CASSHQSWRLAEYEQYF. As DNA, the CDR3 is TGCGCCAGCAGCCATCAAAGCTGGAGACTAGCTGAATACGAGCAGTACTTC.

This clonotype came up once. The gene calls are TRBV9 and TRBJ2-3, with D possibly TRBD2 on 6 matching bases. This CDR3 is built from 14 residues. Looked up from germline, CDR1 is SGDLS and CDR2 is YYNGEE. Deletions cut 3 bases from V and 6 bases from J, with 14 bases between. The CDR3 protein is CASSGRDSGDTQYF. CDR3 bases: TGTGCCAGCAGCGGCCGGGACTCGGGGGATACGCAGTATTTT.

This clonotype was seen at least ten times. The chain carries TRBV7-9 and TRBJ1-1; D not certain. The germline V gene has CDR1 SEHNR and CDR2 FQNEAQ (reference sequence). V lost 0 bases and J lost 9, with 8 bases in between. This CDR3 contains 12 residues. The DNA for the CDR3 is TGTGCCAGCAGCTTAGCGGCAGACCAAGCTTTCTTT. Translating it yields CASSLAADQAFF.

At least ten counts were recorded for this clonotype. The chain couples TRBV20-1 to TRBJ1-5, with a weak D call TRBD1 (5 bases). CDR1 and CDR2 from the germline V gene are DFQATT and SNEGSKA (reference sequence). With 1 base removed from V and 6 bases from J, the gap between germline ends came to 16 bases. CDR3 length: 15 amino acids. The CDR3 protein is CSARAAGLSSQPQHF. CDR3 bases: TGCAGTGCTAGAGCGGCAGGGCTCTCTAGTCAGCCCCAGCATTTT.

This clonotype showed up just a few times. The chain employs TRBV29-1 and TRBJ1-1; D is unclear. The CDR3 totals 11 residues. V lost 0 bases and J 8 bases, leaving 7 bases between the germline ends. Germline CDR1 reads SQVTM; CDR2 reads ANQGSEA. CDR3 nucleotides: TGCAGCGTTGAAGATCGGGTCGAAGCTTTCTTT. Its protein is CSVEDRVEAFF.

This clonotype has only a few counts. In DNA form, the CDR3 reads TGTGCCAGCAGCCCCACTACGGGAGGAACCTACGAGCAGTACTTC. It yields the protein CASSPTTGGTYEQYF. The chain is built from TRBV12-3 or TRBV12-4 and TRBJ2-7; TRBD2 aligns across 7 bases. The CDR3 contains 15 residues. J was trimmed by 2 bases and V by 6 bases; bases with no gene match: 10.

This clonotype was seen at least ten times. V usage is TRBV11-2 and J usage is TRBJ2-2, with no clear D. CDR3 length equals 15 residues. In germline, CDR1 is SGHAT, CDR2 FQNNGV. The germline V and J ends were trimmed by 2 bases and 1 base, with 8 bases remaining between them. As DNA, the CDR3 is TGTGCCAGCAGCTTACAGATCTGGAACACCGGGGAGCTGTTTTTT. This codes for CASSLQIWNTGELFF.

On this clonotype: Being one base from a much bigger clone, this may be a read error. The chain couples TRBV3-1 to TRBJ1-1; no definite D call. The CDR3 runs to 12 residues. The germline V and J ends were trimmed by 3 bases and 6 bases, with 8 bases remaining between them. Germline V CDR1 and CDR2: LGHDT, YNNKEL (reference sequence). The CDR3 region has the DNA TGTGCCAGCAGCCAGTTCGGTGCTGAAGCTTTCTTT. Its protein product is CASSQFGAEAFF.

This clonotype was seen only a few times. CDR3: CASSEKQGYIETQYF. The DNA for the CDR3 is TGTGCCAGCAGCGAAAAACAGGGCTATATAGAGACCCAGTACTTC. The chain recombines TRBV9 with TRBJ2-5, with D maybe TRBD1 (6 bases). This CDR3 spans 15 amino acids. Trimming left V 3 bases short and J 4 bases short, with 16 bases between. Germline loops: CDR1 SGDLS, CDR2 YYNGEE.

This clonotype showed up just a few times. V is TRBV19 and J is TRBJ1-1; the D gene is possibly TRBD1 (5 bases). Trimming pared 4 bases from V and 2 bases from J, leaving 11 bases between. The CDR3 sequence is 14 residues long. Looked up from germline, CDR1 is LNHDA and CDR2 is SQIVND (reference sequence). CDR3 amino acids: CASSTGQGNTEAFF. CDR3 sequence (DNA): TGTGCCAGTAGTACGGGGCAGGGAAACACTGAAGCTTTCTTT.

This clonotype was observed at least ten times. The chain uses TRBV12-3 or TRBV12-4 and TRBJ1-5; D gene uncertain. Deletions cut 5 bases from V and 7 bases from J, with 18 bases between. This CDR3 is built from 15 residues. Written as DNA, the CDR3 is TGTGCCAGCAGTGTTGACACTGGCGTTTGGCAGCCCCAGCATTTT. Its protein product is CASSVDTGVWQPQHF.

This clonotype has just a few counts. The chain links TRBV5-6 to TRBJ2-7, with D uncertain. The CDR3 is 14 residues long. Trimming took 0 bases from V and 5 from J, leaving 12 bases between them. Germline CDR1 SGHDT, CDR2 YYEEEE. The CDR3 sequence is CASSLAATRHEQYF. The CDR3 bases are TGTGCCAGCAGCTTGGCCGCGACCCGCCACGAGCAGTACTTC.

This chain links TRBV29-1 with TRBJ1-2; D remains unclear. CDR1 is SQVTM, CDR2 ANQGSEA, per germline. V lost 4 bases and J 5 bases, leaving 32 bases between the germline ends. The CDR3 contains 19 residues. CDR3 DNA: TGCAGCGTTGTCGACGAAGGCATGGGGATAGGCCTTCGGAGTTATGGCTACACCTTC. Amino acid sequence: CSVVDEGMGIGLRSYGYTF.

V gene TRBV19 combines with J gene TRBJ2-3; D gene unclear. V lost 4 bases to trimming and J lost 1 base, with 12 bases between them. The CDR3 covers 15 residues. The germline V gene has CDR1 LNHDA and CDR2 SQIVND (reference sequence). CDR3 in DNA: TGTGCCAGTAGTAGCCCCCGGGCGGGCACAGATACGCAGTATTTT. This translates into CASSSPRAGTDTQYF.

This clonotype has ten or more counts. This chain connects TRBV5-1 to TRBJ2-7, with a possible D match to TRBD2 (6 bases). The germline V gene has CDR1 SGHRS and CDR2 YFSETQ. CDR3 length: 19 amino acids. The germline V and J ends were trimmed by 4 bases and 0 bases, with 26 bases remaining between them. CDR3 residues: CASSTLDSRKGLFSYEQYF. Written as DNA, the CDR3 is TGCGCCAGCAGCACTCTCGACAGCAGGAAAGGACTATTCTCCTACGAGCAGTACTTC.

Many counts were recorded for this clonotype. The chain employs TRBV7-9 and TRBJ1-1; D is possibly TRBD1 (6 bases). Trimming pared 5 bases from V and 0 bases from J, leaving 10 bases between. The germline CDR1 and CDR2 sequences are SEHNR and FQNEAQ (reference sequence). The CDR3 contains 14 residues. The CDR3 DNA reads as TGTGCCAGCAGCCGACAGGCCATGAACACTGAAGCTTTCTTT. Protein product: CASSRQAMNTEAFF.

About this clonotype: A much larger clone differs by one base, so this may be a read error. The chain combines TRBV10-3 with TRBJ2-1; 8 bases agree with TRBD2. In germline, CDR1 is ENHRY, CDR2 SYGVKD. The CDR3 covers 16 residues. The DNA of the CDR3 is TGTGCCACCAGTGGACTAGCAAGGAGCTCCTACAATGAGCAGTTCTTC. Protein sequence: CATSGLARSSYNEQFF.

The V gene is TRBV7-2, the J gene TRBJ1-2; perhaps TRBD1 as D (6 bases). The CDR3 consists of 15 residues. Trimming left V 2 bases short and J 8 bases short, with 18 bases between. Per the germline V gene, CDR1 is SGHTA and CDR2 is FQGNSA. The CDR3 sequence is CASSLREQGERGYTF. In DNA form, the CDR3 reads TGTGCCAGCAGCTTACGGGAACAGGGAGAGCGGGGCTACACCTTC.